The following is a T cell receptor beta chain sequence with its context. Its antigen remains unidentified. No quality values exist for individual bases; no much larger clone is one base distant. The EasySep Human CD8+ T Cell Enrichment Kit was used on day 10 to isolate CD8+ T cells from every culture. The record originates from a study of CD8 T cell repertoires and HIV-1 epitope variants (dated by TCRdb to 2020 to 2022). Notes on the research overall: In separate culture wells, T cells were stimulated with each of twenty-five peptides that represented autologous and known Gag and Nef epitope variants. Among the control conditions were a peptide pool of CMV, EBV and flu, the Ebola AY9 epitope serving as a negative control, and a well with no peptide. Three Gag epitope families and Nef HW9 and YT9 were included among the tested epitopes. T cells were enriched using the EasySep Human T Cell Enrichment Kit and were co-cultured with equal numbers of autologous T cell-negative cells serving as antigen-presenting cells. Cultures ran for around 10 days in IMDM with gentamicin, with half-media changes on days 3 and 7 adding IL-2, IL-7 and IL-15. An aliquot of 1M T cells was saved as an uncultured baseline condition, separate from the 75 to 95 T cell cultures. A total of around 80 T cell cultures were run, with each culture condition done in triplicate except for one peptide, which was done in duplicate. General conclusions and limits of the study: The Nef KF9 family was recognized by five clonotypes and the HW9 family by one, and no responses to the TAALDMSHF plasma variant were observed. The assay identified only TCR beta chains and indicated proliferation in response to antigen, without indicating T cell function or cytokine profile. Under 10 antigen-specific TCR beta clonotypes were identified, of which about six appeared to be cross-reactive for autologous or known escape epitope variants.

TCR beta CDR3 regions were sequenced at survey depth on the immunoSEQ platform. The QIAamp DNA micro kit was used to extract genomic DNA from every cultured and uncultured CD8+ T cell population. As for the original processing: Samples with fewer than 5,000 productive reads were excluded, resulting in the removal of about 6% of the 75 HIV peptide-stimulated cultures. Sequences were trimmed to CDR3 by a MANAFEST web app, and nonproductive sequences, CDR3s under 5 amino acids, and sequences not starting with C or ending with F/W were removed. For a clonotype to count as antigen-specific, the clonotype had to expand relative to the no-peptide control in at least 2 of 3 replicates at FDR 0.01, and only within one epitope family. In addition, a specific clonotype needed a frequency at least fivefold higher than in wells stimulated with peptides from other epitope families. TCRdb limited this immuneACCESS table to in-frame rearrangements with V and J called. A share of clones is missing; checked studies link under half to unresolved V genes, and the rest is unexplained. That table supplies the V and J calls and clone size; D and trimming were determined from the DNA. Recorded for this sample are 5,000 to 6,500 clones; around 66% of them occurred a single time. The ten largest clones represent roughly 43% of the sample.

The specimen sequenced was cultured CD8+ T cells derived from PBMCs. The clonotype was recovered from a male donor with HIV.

Here is the DNA: TGTGCCAGCAGTTACTCGGAGGGGGCGTACGAGCAGTACTTC. Its translation is CASSYSEGAYEQYF. The sequence joins TRBV6-6 to TRBJ2-7, and the D gene may be TRBD1, 7 bases matching. Cut back by 0 bases and 4 bases, the V and J ends lie 10 bases apart. Including the terminal cysteine and phenylalanine, the CDR3 comprises 14 residues. Only the CDR3 portion is preserved as DNA: 42 bases, with reading frame beginning at the first base. The germline V gene (reference sequence) yields MNHNY for CDR1 and SVGAGI for CDR2.